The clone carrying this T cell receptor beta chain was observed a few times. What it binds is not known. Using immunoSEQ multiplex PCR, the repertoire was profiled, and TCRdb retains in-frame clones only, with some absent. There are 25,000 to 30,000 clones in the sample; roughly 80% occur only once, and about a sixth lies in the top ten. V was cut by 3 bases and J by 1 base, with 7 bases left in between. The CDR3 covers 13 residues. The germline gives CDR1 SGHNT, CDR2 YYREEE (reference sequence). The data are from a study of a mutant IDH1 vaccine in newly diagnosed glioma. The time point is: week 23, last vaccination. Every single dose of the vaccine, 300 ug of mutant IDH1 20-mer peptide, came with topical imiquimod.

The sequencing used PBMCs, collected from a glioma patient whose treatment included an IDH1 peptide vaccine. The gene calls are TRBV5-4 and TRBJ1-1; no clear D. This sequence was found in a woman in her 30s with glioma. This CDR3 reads CASSYRKNTEAFF. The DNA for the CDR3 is TGTGCCAGCAGCTACCGGAAGAACACTGAAGCTTTCTTT. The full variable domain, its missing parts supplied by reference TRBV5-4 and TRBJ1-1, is ETGVTQSPTHLIKTRGQQVTLRCSSQSGHNTVSWYQQALGQGPQFIFQYYREEENGRGNFPPRFSGLQFPNYSSELNVNALELDDSALYLCASSYRKNTEAFFGQGTRLTVV.